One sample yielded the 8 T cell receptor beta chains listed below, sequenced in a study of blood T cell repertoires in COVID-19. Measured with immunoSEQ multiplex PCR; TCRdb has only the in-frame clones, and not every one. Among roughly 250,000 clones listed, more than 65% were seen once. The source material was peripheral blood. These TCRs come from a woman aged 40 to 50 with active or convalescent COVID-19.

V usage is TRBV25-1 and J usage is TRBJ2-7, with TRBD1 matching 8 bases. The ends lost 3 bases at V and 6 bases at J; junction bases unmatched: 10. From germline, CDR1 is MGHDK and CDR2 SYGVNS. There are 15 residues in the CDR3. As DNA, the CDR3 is TGTGCCAGCAGTGACCAGGGACAGGTTTGGCGCGAGCAGTACTTC. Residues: CASSDQGQVWREQYF.

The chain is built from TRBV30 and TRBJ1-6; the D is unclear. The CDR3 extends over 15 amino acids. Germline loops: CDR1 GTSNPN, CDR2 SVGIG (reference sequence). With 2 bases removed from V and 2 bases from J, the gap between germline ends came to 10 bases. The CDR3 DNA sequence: TGTGCCTGGAGTTCCAACAGTCCCTATAATTCACCCCTCCACTTT. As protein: CAWSSNSPYNSPLHF.

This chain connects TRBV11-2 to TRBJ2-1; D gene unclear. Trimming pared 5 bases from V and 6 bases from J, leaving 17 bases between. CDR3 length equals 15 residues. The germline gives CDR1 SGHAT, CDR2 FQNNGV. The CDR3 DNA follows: TGTGCCAGCAGCCAGCGACTCCTCACCTCCAATGAGCAGTTCTTC. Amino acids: CASSQRLLTSNEQFF.

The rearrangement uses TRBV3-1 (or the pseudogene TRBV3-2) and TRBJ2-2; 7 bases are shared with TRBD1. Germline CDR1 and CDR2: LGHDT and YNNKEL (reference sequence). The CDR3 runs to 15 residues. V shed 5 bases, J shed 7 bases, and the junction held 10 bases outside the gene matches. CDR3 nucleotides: TGTGCCAGCAGCTTTTGGGACAGTCAAGGCGGGGAGCTGTTTTTT. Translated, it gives CASSFWDSQGGELFF.

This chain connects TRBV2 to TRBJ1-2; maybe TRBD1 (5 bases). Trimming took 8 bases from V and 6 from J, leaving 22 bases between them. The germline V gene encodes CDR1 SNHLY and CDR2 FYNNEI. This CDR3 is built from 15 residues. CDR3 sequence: CASATGLSGANGYTF. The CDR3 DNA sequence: TGTGCCAGCGCTACGGGGCTAAGCGGGGCAAATGGCTACACCTTC.

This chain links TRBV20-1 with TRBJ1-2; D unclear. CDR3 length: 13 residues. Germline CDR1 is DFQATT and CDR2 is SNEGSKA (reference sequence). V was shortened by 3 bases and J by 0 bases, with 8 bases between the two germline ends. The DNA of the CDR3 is TGCAGTGCTAGTCACAAGACTAACTATGGCTACACCTTC. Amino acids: CSASHKTNYGYTF.

CDR3 sequence reads: CASRSSNQPQHF. The CDR3, as DNA: TGTGCCAGCAGGTCAAGCAATCAGCCCCAGCATTTT. The V and J genes are TRBV28 and TRBJ1-5; no clear D. The CDR3 sequence is 12 residues long. Germline CDR1 reads MDHEN; CDR2 reads SYDVKM. V shed 6 bases and J shed 1 base, with 4 bases lying between them.

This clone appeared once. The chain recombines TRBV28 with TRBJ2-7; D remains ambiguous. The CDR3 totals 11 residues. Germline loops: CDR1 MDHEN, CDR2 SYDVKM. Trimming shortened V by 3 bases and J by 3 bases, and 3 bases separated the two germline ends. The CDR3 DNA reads TGTGCCAGCAGTTTCCGCTACGAGCAGTACTTC. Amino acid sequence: CASSFRYEQYF. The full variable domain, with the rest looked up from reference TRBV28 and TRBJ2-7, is DVKVTQSSRYLVKRTGEKVFLECVQDMDHENMFWYRQDPGLGLRLIYFSYDVKMKEKGDIPEGYSVSREKKERFSLILESASTNQTSMYLCASSFRYEQYFGPGTRLTVT.